Listed here are 9 T cell receptor beta chains from one sample, sequenced in a study of blood T cell repertoires in COVID-19. The table came from immunoSEQ multiplex PCR; TCRdb's copy has only in-frame clones and leaves some out. There are about half a million clones in the sample; approximately 91% occur only once, and 6.5% to 9.5% lies in the top ten. The sample comprised PBMCs or T cells enriched from blood (not recorded which). The receptors derive from a woman aged 60-75 years who had recovered from COVID-19.

This clone was recorded once. The chain has TRBV3-1 (or the pseudogene TRBV3-2) and TRBJ1-2, with 7 bases lining up with TRBD1. The CDR3 spans 15 residues. V lost 1 base to trimming and J lost 4 bases; unmatched junction nucleotides: 6. Per the germline V gene, CDR1 is LGHDT and CDR2 is YNNKEL (reference sequence). As DNA, the CDR3 is TGTGCCAGCAGCCAAGGGAACAGGGGTGGCTATGGCTACACCTTC. This codes for CASSQGNRGGYGYTF.

The chain has TRBV24-1 and TRBJ2-1; D is uncertain. This CDR3 spans 16 amino acids. V lost 1 base to trimming and J lost 7 bases, with 16 bases between them. Per germline, CDR1 KGHDR and CDR2 SFDVKD. The CDR3 is CATSDLRRGSQNEQFF. Written as DNA, the CDR3 is TGTGCCACCAGTGATTTACGGAGAGGCTCCCAAAATGAGCAGTTCTTC.

This clone showed up just once. This rearrangement joins TRBV5-6 to TRBJ1-1; D is undetermined. The V gene lost 1 base and the J gene lost 5 bases, with 9 bases spanning the gap. Looked up from germline, CDR1 is SGHDT and CDR2 is YYEEEE. CDR3 length: 13 residues. The CDR3 protein is CASSLLQVTEAFF. The CDR3 region has the DNA TGTGCCAGCAGCTTGTTGCAGGTAACTGAAGCTTTCTTT.

V usage is TRBV29-1 and J usage is TRBJ1-1; no clear D. Per the germline V gene, CDR1 is SQVTM and CDR2 is ANQGSEA. The CDR3 is 12 amino acids. The CDR3 protein is CTGVRGDTEAFF. CDR3 DNA: TGCACCGGAGTTCGGGGTGACACTGAAGCTTTCTTT.

V and J are TRBV10-3 and TRBJ2-3; the D is unclear. Germline V gives CDR1 ENHRY, CDR2 SYGVKD. The CDR3 extends over 14 amino acids. V was clipped by 5 bases and J by 0 bases, with 9 bases between them. The CDR3 here is CAISPISSTDTQYF. DNA of the CDR3: TGTGCCATCAGTCCTATAAGTAGCACAGATACGCAGTATTTT.

The chain is built from TRBV13 and TRBJ2-3; the match to TRBD2 covers 8 bases. Looked up from germline, CDR1 is PRHDT and CDR2 is FYEKMQ (reference sequence). Trimming at V came to 1 base and at J to 8 bases, leaving 11 bases not matched to a gene. The CDR3 totals 16 residues. The CDR3 DNA sequence: TGTGCCAGCAGCTTAGAGGGACTAGTTTTGTCGGGTACGCAGTATTTT. Its translation: CASSLEGLVLSGTQYF.

This clone was counted between two and nine times. This chain links TRBV11-2 with TRBJ2-7, with a weak D call TRBD1 (6 bases). The CDR3 totals 15 residues. In germline, CDR1 is SGHAT, CDR2 FQNNGV. With 5 bases removed from V and 0 bases from J, the gap between germline ends came to 14 bases. The CDR3 sequence is CASSKQGPASYEQYF. For the CDR3, the DNA is TGTGCCAGCAGCAAACAGGGTCCAGCCTCCTACGAGCAGTACTTC.

The V and J genes are TRBV5-4 and TRBJ1-1; D is possibly TRBD1 (5 bases). V was clipped by 4 bases and J by 7 bases, with 17 bases between them. The CDR3 runs 14 residues. Germline V lookup: CDR1 SGHNT, CDR2 YYREEE (reference sequence). The CDR3 spells CASSPEKGDGEAFF. The CDR3 bases are TGTGCCAGCAGCCCGGAGAAAGGGGATGGTGAAGCTTTCTTT.

The chain combines TRBV4-1 with TRBJ1-5; possibly TRBD1 for D (6 bases). This CDR3 is 14 amino acids long. Trimming left V 5 bases short and J 7 bases short, with 15 bases between. Germline lookup yields CDR1 MGHRA and CDR2 YSYEKL. DNA of the CDR3: TGCGCCAGCAGCAAATCGGACAGCCGGCAGCCCCAGCATTTT. It is translated as CASSKSDSRQPQHF.